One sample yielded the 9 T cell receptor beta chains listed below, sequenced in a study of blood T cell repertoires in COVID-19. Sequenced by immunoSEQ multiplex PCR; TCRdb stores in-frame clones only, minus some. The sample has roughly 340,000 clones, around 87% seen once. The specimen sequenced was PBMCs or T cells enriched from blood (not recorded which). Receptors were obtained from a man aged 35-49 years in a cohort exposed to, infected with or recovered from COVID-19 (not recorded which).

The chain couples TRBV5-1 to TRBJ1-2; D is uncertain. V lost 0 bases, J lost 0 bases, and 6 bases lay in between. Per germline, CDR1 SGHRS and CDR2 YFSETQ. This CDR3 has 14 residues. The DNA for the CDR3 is TGCGCCAGCAGCTTGGGCGGATCTAACTATGGCTACACCTTC. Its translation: CASSLGGSNYGYTF.

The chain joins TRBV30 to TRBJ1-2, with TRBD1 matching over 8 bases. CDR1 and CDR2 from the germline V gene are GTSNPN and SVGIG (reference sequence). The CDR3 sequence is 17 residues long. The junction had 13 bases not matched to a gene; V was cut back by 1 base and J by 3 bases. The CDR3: CAWSGPDRGRSDYGYTF. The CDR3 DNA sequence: TGTGCCTGGAGTGGACCCGACAGGGGACGTTCTGACTATGGCTACACCTTC.

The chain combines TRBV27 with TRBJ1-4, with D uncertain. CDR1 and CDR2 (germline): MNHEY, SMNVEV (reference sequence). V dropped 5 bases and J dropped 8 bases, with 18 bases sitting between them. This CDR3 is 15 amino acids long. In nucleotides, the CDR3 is TGTGCCAGCAGTCCCTCGGGGTCCGGTAGGGAAAAACTGTTTTTT. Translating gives CASSPSGSGREKLFF.

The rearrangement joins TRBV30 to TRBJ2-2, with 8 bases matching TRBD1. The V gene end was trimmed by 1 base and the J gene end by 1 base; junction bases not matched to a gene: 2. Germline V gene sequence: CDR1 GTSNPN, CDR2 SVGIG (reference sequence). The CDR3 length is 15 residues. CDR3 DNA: TGTGCCTGGAGTGGGGGACAGGTGAACACCGGGGAGCTGTTTTTT. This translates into CAWSGGQVNTGELFF.

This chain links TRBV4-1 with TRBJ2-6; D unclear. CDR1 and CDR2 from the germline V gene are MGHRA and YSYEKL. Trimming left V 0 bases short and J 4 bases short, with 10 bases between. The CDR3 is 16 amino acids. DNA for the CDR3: TGCGCCAGCAGCCAAGAGTCGATGGAGGGGGCCAACGTCCTGACTTTC. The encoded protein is CASSQESMEGANVLTF.

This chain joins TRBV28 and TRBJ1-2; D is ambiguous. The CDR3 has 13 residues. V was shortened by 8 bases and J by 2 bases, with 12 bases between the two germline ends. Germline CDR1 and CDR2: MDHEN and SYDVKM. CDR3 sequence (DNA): TGTGCCAGCGACCGGGGTACCAACTATGGCTACACCTTC. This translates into CASDRGTNYGYTF.

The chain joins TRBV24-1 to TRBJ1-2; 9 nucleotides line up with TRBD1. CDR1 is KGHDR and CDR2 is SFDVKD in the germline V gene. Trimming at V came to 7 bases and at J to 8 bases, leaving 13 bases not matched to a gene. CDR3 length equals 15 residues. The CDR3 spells CATSGGQGLTGGYTF. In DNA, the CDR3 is TGTGCCACCAGCGGGGGACAGGGCCTGACGGGGGGCTACACCTTC.

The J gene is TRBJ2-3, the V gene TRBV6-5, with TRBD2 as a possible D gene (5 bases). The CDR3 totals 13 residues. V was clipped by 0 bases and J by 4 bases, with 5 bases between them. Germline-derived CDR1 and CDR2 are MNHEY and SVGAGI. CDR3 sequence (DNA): TGTGCCAGCAGTTACTCCGGGGCAGATACGCAGTATTTT. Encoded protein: CASSYSGADTQYF.

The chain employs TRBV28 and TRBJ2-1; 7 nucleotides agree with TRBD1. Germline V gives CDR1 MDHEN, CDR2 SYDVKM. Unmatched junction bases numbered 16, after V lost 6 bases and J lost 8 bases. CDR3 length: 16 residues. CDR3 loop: CASSPTGKGSWDEQFF. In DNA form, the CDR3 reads TGTGCCAGCAGCCCGACAGGGAAGGGGTCTTGGGATGAGCAGTTCTTC.